The 19 T cell receptor beta chains reported below all come from one sample, sequenced in a study of CD4 T cells in relation to SARS-CoV-2 and coronaviruses (dated by TCRdb to the early 2020s). Antigens of these TCRs are unknown. The protocol used for the library was the immunoSEQ multiplex PCR assay. Sourced from immuneACCESS, this table was stored by TCRdb with only in-frame sequences that have V and J called. A share of the clones is absent; for the studies checked, an unresolved V gene accounts for under half, and the remainder has no known explanation. For this sample the table gives about 31,000 clones, of which more than 65% were detected only once. The top ten clones comprise 3.4% of the sample. What was sequenced was memory CD4+ T cells from PBMCs, cultured in vitro. The intended sense of this specimen's cell subset or site label: memory (non-naive) CD4+ T cells. Receptors were obtained from an adult with COVID-19.

The rearrangement joins TRBV18 to TRBJ2-6; the match to TRBD1 covers 8 bases. The V and J ends lost 3 bases and 3 bases, in that order; junction bases with no gene match: 7. CDR3 length: 17 residues. Germline V CDR1 and CDR2: KGHSH, LQKENI. The CDR3: CASSPSTGVGGANVLTF. The CDR3, as DNA: TGTGCCAGCTCACCTTCGACAGGGGTTGGTGGGGCCAACGTCCTGACTTTC.

This clone was seen a handful of times. This sequence joins TRBV13 and TRBJ1-3; tentative D call: TRBD1 (6 bases). The CDR3 covers 15 residues. The V end lost 2 bases, the J end lost 8 bases, and 16 bases lay between the germline ends. The germline gives CDR1 PRHDT, CDR2 FYEKMQ (reference sequence). CDR3 DNA sequence: TGTGCCAGCAGCTTATCAGGGGCCGCAGCCTACACCATATATTTT. Its translation: CASSLSGAAAYTIYF.

The chain employs TRBV3-1 (or the pseudogene TRBV3-2) and TRBJ2-7; 8 nucleotides agree with TRBD1. This CDR3 contains 14 residues. Trimming at V came to 2 bases and at J to 4 bases, leaving 4 bases not matched to a gene. Germline CDR1 is LGHDT and CDR2 is YNNKEL (reference sequence). CDR3 nucleotides: TGTGCCAGCAGCCAACAGGGGGCGGGTTACGAGCAGTACTTC. Protein sequence: CASSQQGAGYEQYF.

With regard to this clone: At one end, the junction sequence differs from germline, possibly due to a read error. The rearrangement uses TRBV2 and TRBJ2-3; TRBD2 might be the D (7 bases). The CDR3 is 11 amino acids. The germline CDR1 and CDR2 sequences are SNHLY and FYNNEI. CDR3 region: CAGATAGGPIF. DNA of the CDR3: TGTGCCGGGGCGACAGCCGGGGGGCCTATTTTT.

The chain has TRBV29-1 and TRBJ2-5; D uncertain. Looked up from germline, CDR1 is SQVTM and CDR2 is ANQGSEA. V was trimmed by 4 bases and J by 5 bases, leaving 14 bases between them. This CDR3 has 13 amino acids. The CDR3 sequence is CSVGPNSVETQYF. The CDR3 nucleotides read TGCAGCGTTGGACCCAACTCGGTCGAGACCCAGTACTTC.

The chain is built from TRBV19 and TRBJ2-1; 8 bases fit TRBD1. Germline V lookup: CDR1 LNHDA, CDR2 SQIVND (reference sequence). V shed 8 bases, J shed 4 bases, and the junction held 7 bases outside the gene matches. The CDR3 is made up of 14 amino acids. CDR3 loop: CASQGAQGYNEQFF. CDR3 bases: TGTGCCAGTCAGGGGGCACAAGGGTACAATGAGCAGTTCTTC.

Written as DNA, the CDR3 is TGTGCCAGCGATCTCAGCTCCTACAATGAGCAGTTCTTC. Translation gives CASDLSSYNEQFF. The gene calls are TRBV11-1 and TRBJ2-1; D is unresolved. V lost 8 bases and J 0 bases, leaving 8 bases between the germline ends. The germline gives CDR1 SGHAT, CDR2 FQDESV (reference sequence). CDR3 length: 13 residues.

The gene calls are TRBV9 and TRBJ2-7; D tentatively reads TRBD1 or TRBD2 (5 bases each). CDR3 size: 14 residues. Trimming left V 0 bases short and J 6 bases short, with 13 bases between. Germline V gives CDR1 SGDLS, CDR2 YYNGEE. CDR3 residues: CASSVAGTIGEQYF. The CDR3 DNA is TGTGCCAGCAGCGTAGCTGGGACCATCGGCGAGCAGTACTTC.

The table lists this clone with a few counts. The chain joins TRBV6-1 to TRBJ1-2; weak D call: TRBD1 (6 bases). Trimming shortened V by 2 bases and J by 3 bases, and 25 bases separated the two germline ends. The CDR3 has 19 residues. Germline V gene data show CDR1 as MNHNS and CDR2 as SASEGT. CDR3 sequence (DNA): TGTGCCAGCAGTGAAAGGCCGTCGAGCGGGGGCGGAGGTCACTATGGCTACACCTTC. It encodes CASSERPSSGGGGHYGYTF.

The chain has TRBV19 and TRBJ2-1; 8 bases agree with TRBD1. The CDR3 has 16 residues. Per the germline V gene, CDR1 is LNHDA and CDR2 is SQIVND (reference sequence). V shed 5 bases and J 5 bases; nucleotides not matched to a gene: 11. CDR3 sequence reads: CASSPHGQTGDNEQFF. In nucleotides, the CDR3 is TGTGCCAGTAGTCCACACGGACAGACAGGGGACAATGAGCAGTTCTTC.

CDR3 region: CASSWTGGNIQYF. The CDR3, as DNA: TGTGCCAGCAGTTGGACAGGGGGAAACATTCAGTACTTC. The rearrangement links TRBV12-3 or TRBV12-4 to TRBJ2-4; 10 bases match TRBD1. The CDR3 runs to 13 residues. Germline trimming cut 4 bases from V and 6 bases from J; bases unmatched to any gene: 0.

The V call is TRBV19, the J call TRBJ2-1; no reliable D call. Trimming left V 1 base short and J 6 bases short, with 10 bases between. The CDR3 is 14 amino acids. From germline, CDR1 is LNHDA and CDR2 SQIVND (reference sequence). The CDR3 bases are TGTGCCAGTAGTATAGGACTCCCCAGCAATGAGCAGTTCTTC. Translation gives CASSIGLPSNEQFF.

This clone was counted a single time. This chain links TRBV4-3 with TRBJ2-3, with D unclear. Germline V gene data show CDR1 as LGHNA and CDR2 as YSLEER. The CDR3 contains 12 residues. V shed 1 base and J shed 5 bases, with 4 bases lying between them. The CDR3 loop reads CASSQAGDTQYF. As DNA, the CDR3 is TGCGCCAGCAGCCAAGCCGGAGATACGCAGTATTTT.

This sequence joins TRBV19 and TRBJ2-5, with 9 bases identical to TRBD1. Trimming took 4 bases from V and 6 from J; bases not matched to a gene: 12. The germline CDR1 and CDR2 sequences are LNHDA and SQIVND (reference sequence). The CDR3 loop spans 16 amino acids. The CDR3 protein is CASSKDRDRAGKTQYF. The CDR3 DNA reads TGTGCCAGTAGTAAAGACCGGGACAGGGCGGGAAAGACCCAGTACTTC.

The rearrangement links TRBV28 to TRBJ2-1; 14 bases map to TRBD2. Germline V lookup: CDR1 MDHEN, CDR2 SYDVKM. The CDR3 totals 16 residues. The V gene end was trimmed by 6 bases and the J gene end by 8 bases; junction bases not matched to a gene: 9. The CDR3 DNA follows: TGTGCCAGCAGCCCGACTAGCGGGAGGGCCAAGGATGAGCAGTTCTTC. It specifies CASSPTSGRAKDEQFF. Variable domain in full (rest from reference TRBV28 and TRBJ2-1): DVKVTQSSRYLVKRTGEKVFLECVQDMDHENMFWYRQDPGLGLRLIYFSYDVKMKEKGDIPEGYSVSREKKERFSLILESASTNQTSMYLCASSPTSGRAKDEQFFGPGTRLTVL.

The genes are TRBV19 and TRBJ2-3; 8 nucleotides match TRBD1. CDR1 and CDR2 (germline): LNHDA, SQIVND (reference sequence). V dropped 5 bases and J dropped 10; count of bases not matched to a gene: 14. This CDR3 contains 15 residues. The DNA for the CDR3 is TGTGCCAGTAGTTCGACAGGGGCGGGGAGGAGGGCGCAGTATTTT. Protein: CASSSTGAGRRAQYF.

The genes are TRBV6-6 and TRBJ2-5; 10 nucleotides agree with TRBD2. The CDR3 has 15 residues. CDR1 is MNHNY and CDR2 is SVGAGI in the germline V gene (reference sequence). The ends lost 5 bases at V and 2 bases at J; junction bases unmatched: 5. This CDR3 reads CASSKLAGPQETQYF. CDR3 nucleotides: TGTGCCAGCAGTAAACTAGCGGGACCACAAGAGACCCAGTACTTC.

This chain joins TRBV10-3 and TRBJ2-1; 10 nucleotides align to TRBD2. V lost 6 bases, J lost 5 bases, and 7 bases stayed unmatched. The germline CDR1 and CDR2 sequences are ENHRY and SYGVKD. The CDR3 spans 15 residues. In nucleotides, the CDR3 is TGTGCCATCAGAGTTAGCGGGAGGAGGGACAATGAGCAGTTCTTC. Its translation is CAIRVSGRRDNEQFF.

The rearrangement joins TRBV2 to TRBJ2-1; 10 bases line up with TRBD2. Germline trimming cut 6 bases from V and 4 bases from J; bases unmatched to any gene: 6. Germline V gene sequence: CDR1 SNHLY, CDR2 FYNNEI. This CDR3 spans 15 amino acids. The DNA for the CDR3 is TGTGCCAGCAGAGCAACTAGCGGGAATTACAATGAGCAGTTCTTC. Protein sequence: CASRATSGNYNEQFF. Based on the CDR3 plus reference TRBV2 and TRBJ2-1, the full variable domain is EPEVTQTPSHQVTQMGQEVILRCVPISNHLYFYWYRQILGQKVEFLVSFYNNEISEKSEIFDDQFSVERPDGSNFTLKIRSTKLEDSAMYFCASRATSGNYNEQFFGPGTRLTVL.